This T cell receptor (beta chain) is drawn from a study of persistence of HIV-infected CD4 T cells. V gave up 3 bases and J gave up 3 bases, with 6 bases separating them. CDR3 size: 13 residues. Germline V gives CDR1 KGHSH, CDR2 LQKENI. As regards this clone: The antigen remains unidentified.

The immunoSEQ assay was version 4, run in survey mode. The assay was immunoSEQ multiplex PCR, and TCRdb's table has in-frame clones only and misses some. The sample has 30,000 to 45,000 clones; approximately 80% are singletons. The stimulus was lysate of CMV-infected fibroblasts, around 10 ug/mL. CD40L/CD69 double-negative CD45RO-high memory CD4+ T cells were collected. V is TRBV18 and J is TRBJ2-1; a possible D gene is TRBD1 (5 bases). Sample: CD4+ T cells sorted from PBMCs after approximately 18-hour stimulation, taken from a patient who received antiretroviral therapy. The source is an adult man with HIV who was CMV-seropositive. CDR3 region: CASSPDSYNEQFF. Written as DNA, the CDR3 is TGTGCCAGCTCACCCGACAGCTACAATGAGCAGTTCTTC.